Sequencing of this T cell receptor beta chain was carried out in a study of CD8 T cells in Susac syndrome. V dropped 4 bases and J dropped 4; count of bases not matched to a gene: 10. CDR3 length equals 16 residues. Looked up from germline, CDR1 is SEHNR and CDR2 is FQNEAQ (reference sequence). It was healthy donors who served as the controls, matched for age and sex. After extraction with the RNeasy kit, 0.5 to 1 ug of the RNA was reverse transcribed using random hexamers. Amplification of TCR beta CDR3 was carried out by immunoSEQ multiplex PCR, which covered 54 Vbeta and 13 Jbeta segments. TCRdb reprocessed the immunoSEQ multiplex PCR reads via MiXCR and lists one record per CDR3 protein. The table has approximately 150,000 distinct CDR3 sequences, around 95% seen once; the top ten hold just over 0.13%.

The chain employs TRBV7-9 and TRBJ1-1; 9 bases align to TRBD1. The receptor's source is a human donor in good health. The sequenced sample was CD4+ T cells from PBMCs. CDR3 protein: CASSSTGTGRVTEAFF. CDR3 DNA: TGTGCCAGCAGCTCGACCGGGACAGGGAGGGTCACTGAAGCTTTCTTT.